This T cell receptor (beta chain) was recorded in a study of cytomegalovirus exposure and HLA in healthy donors. The CDR3 runs to 13 residues. CDR1 SGHVS and CDR2 FQNEAQ come from the germline V gene. The germline V and J ends were trimmed by 5 bases and 3 bases, with 8 bases remaining between them. Researchers ran the PCR with 60 Vbeta and 13 Jbeta primers. Some clones are missing from TCRdb's copy, which holds only in-frame ones; the method was immunoSEQ multiplex PCR. The repertoire holds approximately 220,000 clones, 76% seen once, with 0.6% to 0.65% in the top ten. On this clone itself: As yet, its antigen is unknown.

Study-wide points: As a later analysis showed, several of the most significant clusters appeared to be linked to common viral pathogens.

The TCR was taken from a man between 18 and 35 years old in good health and CMV-seronegative. What was sequenced was PBMCs. This chain connects TRBV7-8 to TRBJ2-4, with D possibly being TRBD1 (6 bases). The CDR3 DNA reads as TGTGCCAGCAGCCGGGACAACAAAAACATTCAGTACTTC. Translating it yields CASSRDNKNIQYF. Together with reference TRBV7-8 and TRBJ2-4, the CDR3 gives the full variable domain: GAGVSQSPRYKVAKRGQDVALRCDPISGHVSLFWYQQALGQGPEFLTYFQNEAQLDKSGLPSDRFFAERPEGSVSTLKIQRTQQEDSAVYLCASSRDNKNIQYFGAGTRLSVL.